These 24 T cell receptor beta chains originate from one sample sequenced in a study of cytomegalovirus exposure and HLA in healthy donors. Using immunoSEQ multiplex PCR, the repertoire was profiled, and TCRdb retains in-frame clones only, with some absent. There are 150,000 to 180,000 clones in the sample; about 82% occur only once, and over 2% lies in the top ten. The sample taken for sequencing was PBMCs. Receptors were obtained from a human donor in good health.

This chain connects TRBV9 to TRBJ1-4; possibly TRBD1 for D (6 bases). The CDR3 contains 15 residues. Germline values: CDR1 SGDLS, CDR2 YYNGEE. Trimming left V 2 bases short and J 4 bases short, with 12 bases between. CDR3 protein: CASSVRGAGNEKLFF. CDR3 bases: TGTGCCAGCAGCGTCAGGGGTGCGGGTAATGAAAAACTGTTTTTT.

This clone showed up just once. The CDR3 reads CASSFYGGTEAFF. CDR3 DNA sequence: TGCGCCAGCAGCTTCTACGGGGGCACTGAAGCTTTCTTT. The rearrangement uses TRBV5-1 and TRBJ1-1; maybe TRBD1 (5 bases). CDR1 SGHRS and CDR2 YFSETQ come from the germline V gene. V lost 2 bases and J lost 4, with 9 bases in between. This CDR3 is built from 13 residues. The full variable domain, completed using reference TRBV5-1 and TRBJ1-1, is KAGVTQTPRYLIKTRGQQVTLSCSPISGHRSVSWYQQTPGQGLQFLFEYFSETQRNKGNFPGRFSGRQFSNSRSEMNVSTLELGDSALYLCASSFYGGTEAFFGQGTRLTVV.

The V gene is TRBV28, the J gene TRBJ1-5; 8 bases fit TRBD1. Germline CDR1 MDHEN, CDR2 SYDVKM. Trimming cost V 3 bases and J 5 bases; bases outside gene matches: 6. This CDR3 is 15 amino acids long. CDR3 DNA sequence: TGTGCCAGCAGTTTGGGCGACAGGGGAGATCAGCCCCAGCATTTT. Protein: CASSLGDRGDQPQHF.

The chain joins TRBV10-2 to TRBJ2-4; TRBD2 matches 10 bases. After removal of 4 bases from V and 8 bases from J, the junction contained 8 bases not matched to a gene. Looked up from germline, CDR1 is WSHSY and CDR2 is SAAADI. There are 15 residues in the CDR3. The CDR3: CASSGTSGKVDIQYF. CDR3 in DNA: TGCGCCAGCAGTGGAACTAGCGGGAAGGTGGACATTCAGTACTTC.

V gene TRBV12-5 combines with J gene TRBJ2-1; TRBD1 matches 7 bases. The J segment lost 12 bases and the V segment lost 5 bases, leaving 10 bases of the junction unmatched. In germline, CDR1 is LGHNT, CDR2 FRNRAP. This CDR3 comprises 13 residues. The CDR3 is CASGMTGRRGQFF. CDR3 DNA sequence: TGTGCTAGTGGTATGACAGGGCGCCGCGGGCAGTTCTTC. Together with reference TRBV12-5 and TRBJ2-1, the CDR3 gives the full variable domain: DARVTQTPRHKVTEMGQEVTMRCQPILGHNTVFWYRQTMMQGLELLAYFRNRAPLDDSGMPKDRFSAEMPDATLATLKIQPSEPRDSAVYFCASGMTGRRGQFFGPGTRLTVL.

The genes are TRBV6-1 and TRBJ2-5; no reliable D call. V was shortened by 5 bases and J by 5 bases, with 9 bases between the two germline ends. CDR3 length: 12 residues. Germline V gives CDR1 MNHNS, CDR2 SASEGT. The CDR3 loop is CASSPRWETQYF. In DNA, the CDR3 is TGTGCCAGCAGTCCACGGTGGGAGACCCAGTACTTC.

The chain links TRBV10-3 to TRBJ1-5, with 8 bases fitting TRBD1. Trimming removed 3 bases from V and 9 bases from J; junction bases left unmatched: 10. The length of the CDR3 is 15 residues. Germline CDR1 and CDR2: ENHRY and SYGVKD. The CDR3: CAISDSWDRSRPQHF. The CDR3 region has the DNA TGTGCCATCAGTGATAGTTGGGACAGGTCTCGGCCCCAGCATTTT.

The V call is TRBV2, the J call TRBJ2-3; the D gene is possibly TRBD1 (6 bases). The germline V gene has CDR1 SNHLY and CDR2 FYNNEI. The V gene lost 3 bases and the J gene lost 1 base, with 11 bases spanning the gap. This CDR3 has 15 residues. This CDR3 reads CASSDQGLGTDTQYF. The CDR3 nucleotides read TGTGCCAGCAGTGACCAGGGGTTAGGCACAGATACGCAGTATTTT.

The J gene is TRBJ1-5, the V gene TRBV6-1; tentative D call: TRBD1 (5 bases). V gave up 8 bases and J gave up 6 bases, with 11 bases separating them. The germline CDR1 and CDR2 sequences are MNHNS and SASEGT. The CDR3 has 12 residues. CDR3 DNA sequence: TGTGCCAGCGGGCGGGGCGGTCAGCCCCAGCATTTT. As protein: CASGRGGQPQHF.

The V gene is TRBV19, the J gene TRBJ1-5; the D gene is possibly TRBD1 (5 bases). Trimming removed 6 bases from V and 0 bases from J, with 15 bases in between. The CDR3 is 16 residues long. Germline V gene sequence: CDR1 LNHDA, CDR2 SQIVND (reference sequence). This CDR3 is CASRRTHTYSNQPQHF. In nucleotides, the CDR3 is TGTGCCAGTAGGAGGACACATACCTATAGCAATCAGCCCCAGCATTTT.

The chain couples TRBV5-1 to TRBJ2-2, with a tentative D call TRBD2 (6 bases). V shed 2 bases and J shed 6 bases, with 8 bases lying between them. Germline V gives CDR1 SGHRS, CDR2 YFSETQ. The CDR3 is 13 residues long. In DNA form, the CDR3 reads TGCGCCAGCAGCTTACCGGGAGCCGGGGAGCTGTTTTTT. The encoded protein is CASSLPGAGELFF. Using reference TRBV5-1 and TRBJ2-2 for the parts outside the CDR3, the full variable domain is KAGVTQTPRYLIKTRGQQVTLSCSPISGHRSVSWYQQTPGQGLQFLFEYFSETQRNKGNFPGRFSGRQFSNSRSEMNVSTLELGDSALYLCASSLPGAGELFFGEGSRLTVL.

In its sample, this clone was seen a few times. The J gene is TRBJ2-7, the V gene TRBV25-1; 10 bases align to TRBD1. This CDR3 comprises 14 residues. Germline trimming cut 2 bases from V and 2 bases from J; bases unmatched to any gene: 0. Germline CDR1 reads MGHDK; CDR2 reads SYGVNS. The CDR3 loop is CASSEGTGAYEQYF. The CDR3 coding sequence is TGTGCCAGCAGTGAAGGGACAGGGGCCTACGAGCAGTACTTC.

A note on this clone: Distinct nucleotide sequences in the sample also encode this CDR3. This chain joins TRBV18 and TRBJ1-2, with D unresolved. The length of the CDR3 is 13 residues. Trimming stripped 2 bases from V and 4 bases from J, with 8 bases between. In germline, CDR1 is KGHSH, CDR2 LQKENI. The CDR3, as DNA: TGTGCCAGCTCACCAGGGCAGGTCTATGGCTACACCTTC. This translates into CASSPGQVYGYTF.

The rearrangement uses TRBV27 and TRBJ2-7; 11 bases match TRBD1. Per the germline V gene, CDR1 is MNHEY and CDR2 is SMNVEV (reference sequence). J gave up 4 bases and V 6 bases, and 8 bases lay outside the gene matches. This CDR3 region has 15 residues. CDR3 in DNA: TGTGCCAGCAGATCTTCCGGGACAGGGGGGTACGAGCAGTACTTC. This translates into CASRSSGTGGYEQYF.

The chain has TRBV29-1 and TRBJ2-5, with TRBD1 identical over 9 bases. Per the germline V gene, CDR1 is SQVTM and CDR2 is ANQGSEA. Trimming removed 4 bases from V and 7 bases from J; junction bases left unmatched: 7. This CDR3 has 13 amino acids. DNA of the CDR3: TGCAGCGTTGTCCGACAGGGGGGAGGGACCCAGTACTTC. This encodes CSVVRQGGGTQYF.

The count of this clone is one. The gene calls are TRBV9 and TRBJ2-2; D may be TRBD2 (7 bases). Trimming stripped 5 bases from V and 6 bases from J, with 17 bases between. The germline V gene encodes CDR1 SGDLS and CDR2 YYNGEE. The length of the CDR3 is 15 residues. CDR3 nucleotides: TGTGCCAGCAGTGGGTGGGGGGGCAGGGCCGGGGAGCTGTTTTTT. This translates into CASSGWGGRAGELFF. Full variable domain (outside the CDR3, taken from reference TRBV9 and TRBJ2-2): DSGVTQTPKHLITATGQRVTLRCSPRSGDLSVYWYQQSLDQGLQFLIQYYNGEERAKGNILERFSAQQFPDLHSELNLSSLELGDSALYFCASSGWGGRAGELFFGEGSRLTVL.

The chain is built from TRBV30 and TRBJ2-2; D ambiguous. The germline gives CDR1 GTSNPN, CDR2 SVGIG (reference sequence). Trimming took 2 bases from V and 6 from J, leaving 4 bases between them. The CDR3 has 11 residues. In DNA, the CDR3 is TGTGCCTGGAGTACTTCCGGGGAGCTGTTTTTT. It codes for CAWSTSGELFF.

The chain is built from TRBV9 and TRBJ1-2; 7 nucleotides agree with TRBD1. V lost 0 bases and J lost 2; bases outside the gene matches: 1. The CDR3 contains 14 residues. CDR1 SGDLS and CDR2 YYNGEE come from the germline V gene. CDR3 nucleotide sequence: TGTGCCAGCAGCGTAGAGGACAGGAACTATGGCTACACCTTC. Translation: CASSVEDRNYGYTF.

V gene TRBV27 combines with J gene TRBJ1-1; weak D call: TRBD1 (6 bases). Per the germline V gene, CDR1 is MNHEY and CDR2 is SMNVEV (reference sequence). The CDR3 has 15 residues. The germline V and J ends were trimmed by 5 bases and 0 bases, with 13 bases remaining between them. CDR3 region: CASSPIQGMNTEAFF. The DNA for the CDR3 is TGTGCCAGCAGTCCCATACAGGGAATGAACACTGAAGCTTTCTTT.

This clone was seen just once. The CDR3 region is CASLSGKASDTQYF. The CDR3 coding sequence is TGTGCCAGCCTTAGCGGGAAGGCCTCAGATACGCAGTATTTT. This chain uses TRBV2 with TRBJ2-3; 8 nucleotides match TRBD2. J gave up 4 bases and V 8 bases, and 8 bases lay outside the gene matches. The CDR3 is 14 amino acids. Germline V gene lookup returns CDR1 SNHLY and CDR2 FYNNEI.

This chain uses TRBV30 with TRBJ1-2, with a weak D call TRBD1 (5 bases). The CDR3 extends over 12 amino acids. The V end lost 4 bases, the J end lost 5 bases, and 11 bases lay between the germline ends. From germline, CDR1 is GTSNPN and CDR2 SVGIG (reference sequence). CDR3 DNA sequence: TGTGCCTGGAAAATCGGGGGGTATGGCTACACCTTC. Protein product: CAWKIGGYGYTF.

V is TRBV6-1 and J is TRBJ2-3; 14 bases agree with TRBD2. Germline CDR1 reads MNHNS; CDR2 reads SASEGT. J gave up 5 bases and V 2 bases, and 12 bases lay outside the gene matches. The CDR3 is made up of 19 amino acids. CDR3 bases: TGTGCCAGCAGTGAAAGGGTGCGGGGACTAGCGGGAGTCATAGATACGCAGTATTTT. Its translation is CASSERVRGLAGVIDTQYF.

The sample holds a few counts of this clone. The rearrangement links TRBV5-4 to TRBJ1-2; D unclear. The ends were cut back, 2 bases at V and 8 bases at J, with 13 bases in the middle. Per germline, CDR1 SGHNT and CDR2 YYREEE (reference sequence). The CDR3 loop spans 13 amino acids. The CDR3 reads CASSLRAARGYTF. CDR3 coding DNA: TGTGCCAGCAGCTTACGAGCCGCGAGGGGCTACACCTTC.

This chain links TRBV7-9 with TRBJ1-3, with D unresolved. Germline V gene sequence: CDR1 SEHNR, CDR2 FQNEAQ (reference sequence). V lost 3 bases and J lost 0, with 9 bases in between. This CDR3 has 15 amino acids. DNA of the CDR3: TGTGCCAGCAGCTTTTGGTCGGGCTCTGGAAACACCATATATTTT. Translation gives CASSFWSGSGNTIYF. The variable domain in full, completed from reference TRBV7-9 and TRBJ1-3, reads DTGVSQNPRHKITKRGQNVTFRCDPISEHNRLYWYRQTLGQGPEFLTYFQNEAQLEKSRLLSDRFSAERPKGSFSTLEIQRTEQGDSAMYLCASSFWSGSGNTIYFGEGSWLTVV.